The T cell receptor (beta chain) under discussion was sequenced for a study of sequential checkpoint blockade in melanoma. Profiling relied on immunoSEQ multiplex PCR, and the TCRdb table lists in-frame clones only, not all of them. The table lists 40,000 or so clones, 70% to 90% of them singletons, with around 5.8% in the top ten. Described treatment: randomized to nivolumab then ipilimumab (arm A) or the reverse (arm B). No patient had prior DNA-damaging chemotherapy. PBMC sorting kept live CD3+CD8+ cells without CD19 or CD56. There are a few counts of this clone. The TCR was taken from a human donor with melanoma. This specimen consisted of CD8+ T cells sorted from blood (inferred from file names), obtained from a patient given nivolumab and ipilimumab in sequence.

In DNA form, the CDR3 reads TGTGCCAGCAGCTTCGACAGCTCTCAAGAGACCCAGTACTTC. Protein sequence: CASSFDSSQETQYF. The chain links TRBV5-4 to TRBJ2-5; possibly TRBD1 for D (5 bases). Trimming stripped 2 bases from V and 2 bases from J, with 10 bases between. CDR1 and CDR2 from the germline V gene are SGHNT and YYREEE (reference sequence). The CDR3 sequence is 14 residues long.